Below are 32 T cell receptor beta chains sequenced from a single sample in a study of fetal regulatory T cell absence and autoimmunity. Using immunoSEQ multiplex PCR, the repertoire was profiled, and TCRdb retains in-frame clones only, with some absent. The table lists approximately 49,000 clones, around 85% of them singletons. Sequenced sample: cord blood. The source is a newborn boy with IPEX syndrome.

This chain links TRBV6-5 with TRBJ1-4, with 9 bases matching TRBD1. The CDR3 consists of 14 residues. V gave up 4 bases and J gave up 7 bases; unmatched junction bases: 4. Germline-derived CDR1 and CDR2 are MNHEY and SVGAGI. CDR3 residues: CASSSGTGTEKLFF. CDR3 DNA: TGTGCCAGCAGTTCCGGGACAGGGACTGAAAAACTGTTTTTT.

The chain links TRBV6-1 to TRBJ2-7, with TRBD1 matching over 8 bases. Per the germline V gene, CDR1 is MNHNS and CDR2 is SASEGT. J gave up 4 bases and V 4 bases, and 6 bases lay outside the gene matches. The CDR3 has 14 amino acids. CDR3 amino acids: CASSADRGVYEQYF. CDR3 nucleotides: TGTGCCAGCAGTGCCGACAGGGGTGTTTACGAGCAGTACTTC.

This clone appeared a few times. The chain carries TRBV6-5 and TRBJ1-2, with 9 nucleotides matching TRBD1. The germline V gene encodes CDR1 MNHEY and CDR2 SVGAGI. The CDR3 is made up of 14 amino acids. With 10 bases clipped from V and 2 bases from J, the junction kept 8 bases outside the gene matches. CDR3 protein: CATYTGTGNYGYTF. As DNA, the CDR3 is TGTGCCACTTATACCGGGACAGGGAACTATGGCTACACCTTC.

This clone was observed once. This rearrangement joins TRBV27 to TRBJ2-1, with 8 bases matching TRBD2. With V trimmed by 8 bases and J by 4 bases, 7 bases remained unmatched. The CDR3 spans 14 residues. Germline assignment: CDR1 MNHEY and CDR2 SMNVEV (reference sequence). The CDR3: CASRAGTRYNEQFF. CDR3 bases: TGTGCCAGCCGCGCCGGGACTAGATACAATGAGCAGTTCTTC.

The chain joins TRBV27 to TRBJ2-4, with D maybe TRBD1 (5 bases). This CDR3 has 16 amino acids. Germline values: CDR1 MNHEY, CDR2 SMNVEV (reference sequence). V was cut by 2 bases and J by 0 bases, with 11 bases left in between. The CDR3 DNA follows: TGTGCCAGCAGTTTACAGGGCGCTTTAGCCAAAAACATTCAGTACTTC. This translates into CASSLQGALAKNIQYF.

This clone was found a few times. The junction differs from germline at one of its ends, possibly a read error. The chain links TRBV7-7 to TRBJ1-6; D call uncertain. This CDR3 is 13 amino acids long. Germline lookup yields CDR1 SSHAT and CDR2 FNYEAQ (reference sequence). CDR3 nucleotide sequence: TGTGCTAGCAGCAAAGGGTTTCGTTCACCCCTCCACTTT. It is translated as CASSKGFRSPLHF.

This clone was seen a few times. The J gene is TRBJ1-2, the V gene TRBV19; 7 bases map to TRBD1. This CDR3 is built from 12 residues. Germline V CDR1 and CDR2: LNHDA, SQIVND (reference sequence). The V and J ends lost 3 bases and 9 bases, in that order; junction bases with no gene match: 4. The CDR3 DNA sequence: TGTGCCAGTAGTATCACAGGGGTTAGCTACACCTTC. This sequence encodes CASSITGVSYTF.

The chain employs TRBV6-1 and TRBJ1-5; D possibly corresponds to TRBD1 (6 bases). Looked up from germline, CDR1 is MNHNS and CDR2 is SASEGT. The CDR3 has 17 residues. Trimming took 3 bases from V and 0 from J, leaving 15 bases between them. CDR3 nucleotides: TGTGCCAGCAGTGAGGGCACCGGGGGGCGTAGCAATCAGCCCCAGCATTTT. This gives the protein CASSEGTGGRSNQPQHF.

This chain uses TRBV5-1 with TRBJ2-3; either TRBD1 or TRBD2 may supply D (5 bases each). V was trimmed by 4 bases and J by 1 base, leaving 7 bases between them. CDR1 is SGHRS and CDR2 is YFSETQ in the germline V gene. The CDR3 spans 13 residues. In DNA, the CDR3 is TGCGCCAGCAGCGGGACCCGCACAGATACGCAGTATTTT. It specifies CASSGTRTDTQYF.

The gene calls are TRBV4-3 and TRBJ2-3; no clear D gene. The CDR3 totals 15 residues. Germline CDR1 LGHNA, CDR2 YSLEER. The germline V and J ends were trimmed by 0 bases and 3 bases, with 10 bases remaining between them. The CDR3 bases are TGCGCCAGCAGCCAAGATAGTCTGGGGACAGATACGCAGTATTTT. This translates into CASSQDSLGTDTQYF.

Only a few counts were recorded for this clone. The chain links TRBV4-1 to TRBJ2-5; 8 bases map to TRBD2. V dropped 1 base and J dropped 4; count of bases not matched to a gene: 2. Germline values: CDR1 MGHRA, CDR2 YSYEKL. The CDR3 is 14 residues long. The CDR3 bases are TGCGCCAGCAGCCAAGCGGGAGGGCCAGAGACCCAGTACTTC. Protein: CASSQAGGPETQYF.

V is TRBV30 and J is TRBJ2-7; D is possibly TRBD2 (6 bases). The germline V gene encodes CDR1 GTSNPN and CDR2 SVGIG (reference sequence). Trimming stripped 0 bases from V and 3 bases from J, with 12 bases between. The CDR3 has 14 amino acids. CDR3 region: CAWSVRGIDYEQYF. The DNA of the CDR3 is TGTGCCTGGAGTGTACGGGGGATTGACTACGAGCAGTACTTC. Supplemented by reference TRBV30 and TRBJ2-7, the full variable domain reads SQTIHQWPATLVQPVGSPLSLECTVEGTSNPNLYWYRQAAGRGLQLLFYSVGIGQISSEVPQNLSASRPQDRQFILSSKKLLLSDSGFYLCAWSVRGIDYEQYFGPGTRLTVT.

This clone is a singleton in its sample. The V gene is TRBV29-1, the J gene TRBJ1-2, with TRBD1 identical over 9 bases. J gave up 1 base and V 7 bases, and 16 bases lay outside the gene matches. Germline V gene data show CDR1 as SQVTM and CDR2 as ANQGSEA. This CDR3 region has 17 residues. CDR3 nucleotides: TGCAGCGCCGGGGGCACAGGGGGCGCTCCCATTAACTATGGCTACACCTTC. It is translated as CSAGGTGGAPINYGYTF.

The chain joins TRBV30 to TRBJ2-1, with TRBD2 identical over 9 bases. Trimming at V came to 0 bases and at J to 8 bases, leaving 8 bases not matched to a gene. This CDR3 is 15 amino acids long. CDR1 and CDR2 from the germline V gene are GTSNPN and SVGIG (reference sequence). Written as DNA, the CDR3 is TGTGCCTGGAGTGTACCGCGGGAGGGCCTCTATGAGCAGTTCTTC. It is translated as CAWSVPREGLYEQFF.

This rearrangement joins TRBV29-1 to TRBJ2-5, with D possibly being TRBD1 (6 bases). The V end lost 1 base, the J end lost 5 bases, and 14 bases lay between the germline ends. This CDR3 is 14 amino acids long. Germline V CDR1 and CDR2: SQVTM, ANQGSEA. The CDR3 loop is CSVEGLGAHETQYF. The CDR3 DNA sequence: TGCAGCGTTGAAGGGTTGGGGGCGCATGAGACCCAGTACTTC.

The chain has TRBV30 and TRBJ2-6; 7 bases map to TRBD1. The CDR3 loop spans 17 amino acids. Germline assignment: CDR1 GTSNPN and CDR2 SVGIG (reference sequence). After removal of 0 bases from V and 4 bases from J, the junction contained 9 bases not matched to a gene. CDR3 in DNA: TGTGCCTGGAGTGTACAGGGGCTCCCTATCGGGGCCAACGTCCTGACTTTC. It encodes CAWSVQGLPIGANVLTF.

The gene calls are TRBV4-3 and TRBJ2-2; D call uncertain. The CDR3 has 17 amino acids. Deletions cut 0 bases from V and 1 base from J, with 12 bases between. In germline, CDR1 is LGHNA, CDR2 YSLEER. CDR3 coding DNA: TGCGCCAGCAGCCAAGACCCCGGGTTCTTGAACACCGGGGAGCTGTTTTTT. Amino acid sequence: CASSQDPGFLNTGELFF.

The chain combines TRBV18 with TRBJ2-1, with D tentatively TRBD1 or TRBD2 (5 bases each). V gave up 1 base and J gave up 8 bases, with 15 bases separating them. CDR1 is KGHSH, CDR2 LQKENI, per germline. The length of the CDR3 is 15 residues. The CDR3 is CASSPQGRRGDEQFF. CDR3 bases: TGTGCCAGCTCACCACAAGGTCGGCGAGGGGATGAGCAGTTCTTC.

The V call is TRBV6-5, the J call TRBJ2-5; either TRBD1 or TRBD2 may fit D (5 bases each). V lost 0 bases to trimming and J lost 5 bases, with 10 bases between them. Per the germline V gene, CDR1 is MNHEY and CDR2 is SVGAGI. The CDR3 totals 14 residues. CDR3 region: CASSYSRGWETQYF. The CDR3 coding sequence is TGTGCCAGCAGTTACTCGAGGGGATGGGAGACCCAGTACTTC.

V gene TRBV27 combines with J gene TRBJ1-1; D not certain. The CDR3 has 13 amino acids. The germline gives CDR1 MNHEY, CDR2 SMNVEV (reference sequence). V gave up 1 base and J gave up 5 bases, with 8 bases separating them. The CDR3 region has the DNA TGTGCCAGCAGTTTATTTCTGCGAACTGAAGCTTTCTTT. Residues: CASSLFLRTEAFF.

CDR3 protein: CASTLRGQGGEQYF. Written as DNA, the CDR3 is TGTGCCAGCACCCTCAGGGGACAGGGGGGCGAGCAGTACTTC. This chain connects TRBV6-1 to TRBJ2-7; the match to TRBD1 covers 11 bases. The ends lost 7 bases at V and 6 bases at J; junction bases unmatched: 8. This CDR3 has 14 amino acids. The germline gives CDR1 MNHNS, CDR2 SASEGT.

The genes are TRBV9 and TRBJ2-2; D perhaps matches TRBD2 (5 bases). V was pared by 2 bases and J by 3 bases, with 8 bases between. Looked up from germline, CDR1 is SGDLS and CDR2 is YYNGEE. The CDR3 consists of 14 residues. CDR3 DNA: TGTGCCAGCAGCGTTGACGGGGACACCGGGGAGCTGTTTTTT. Amino acids: CASSVDGDTGELFF.

This clone was found a few times. This chain links TRBV7-9 with TRBJ1-3; 8 bases are shared with TRBD1. There are 13 residues in the CDR3. The V and J ends lost 3 bases and 15 bases, in that order; junction bases with no gene match: 10. CDR1 SEHNR and CDR2 FQNEAQ come from the germline V gene (reference sequence). The CDR3 protein is CASSFPGRTGRYF. In nucleotides, the CDR3 is TGTGCCAGCAGCTTTCCCGGCCGGACAGGGCGATATTTT.

V is TRBV4-1 and J is TRBJ2-7, with 14 bases fitting TRBD2. CDR1 MGHRA and CDR2 YSYEKL come from the germline V gene. After removal of 5 bases from V and 5 bases from J, the junction contained 8 bases not matched to a gene. The CDR3 runs 16 residues. CDR3 sequence (DNA): TGCGCCAGCAGCAACCCGGGACTAGCGGGAGTCCACGAGCAGTACTTC. It is translated as CASSNPGLAGVHEQYF.

This clone has only one observation. The J gene is TRBJ2-1, the V gene TRBV5-4; the match to TRBD2 covers 9 bases. With V trimmed by 4 bases and J by 6 bases, 14 bases remained unmatched. Germline V lookup: CDR1 SGHNT, CDR2 YYREEE (reference sequence). The CDR3 has 17 residues. The CDR3 sequence is CASSPLTSGYRSNEQFF. CDR3 DNA sequence: TGTGCCAGCAGCCCGTTAACTAGCGGGTATAGAAGCAATGAGCAGTTCTTC.

This sequence joins TRBV9 and TRBJ2-3; D may be TRBD1 (6 bases). The CDR3 is 10 amino acids. V lost 3 bases, J lost 11 bases, and 7 bases lay in between. CDR1 is SGDLS, CDR2 YYNGEE, per germline. This chain's CDR3 is CASSGGQQYF. The CDR3 DNA sequence: TGTGCCAGCAGCGGGGGACAGCAGTATTTT.

The CDR3: CASRRLAGSYNEQFF. The CDR3 nucleotides are TGTGCCAGCAGACGACTAGCGGGCTCCTACAATGAGCAGTTCTTC. The rearrangement links TRBV27 to TRBJ2-1; the match to TRBD2 covers 10 bases. The CDR3 loop spans 15 amino acids. The germline V gene has CDR1 MNHEY and CDR2 SMNVEV (reference sequence). V shed 6 bases and J 0 bases; nucleotides not matched to a gene: 2.

This clone has just a few counts. This chain uses TRBV19 with TRBJ2-7; D is undetermined. CDR1 and CDR2 from the germline V gene are LNHDA and SQIVND (reference sequence). The CDR3 has 14 residues. V lost 5 bases to trimming and J lost 0 bases, with 11 bases between them. CDR3 residues: CASSWVVNSYEQYF. The CDR3 DNA is TGTGCCAGTAGTTGGGTAGTAAACTCCTACGAGCAGTACTTC. Combining the CDR3 with reference TRBV19 and TRBJ2-7 gives the whole variable domain DGGITQSPKYLFRKEGQNVTLSCEQNLNHDAMYWYRQDPGQGLRLIYYSQIVNDFQKGDIAEGYSVSREKKESFPLTVTSAQKNPTAFYLCASSWVVNSYEQYFGPGTRLTVT.

The gene calls are TRBV7-9 and TRBJ2-5; 10 nucleotides agree with TRBD1. Germline CDR1 SEHNR, CDR2 FQNEAQ (reference sequence). CDR3 length equals 18 residues. J lost 3 bases, V lost 3 bases, and 13 bases had no gene match. The CDR3 spells CASSFRRTPGTGEETQYF. The DNA for the CDR3 is TGTGCCAGCAGCTTCCGAAGGACCCCCGGGACAGGGGAAGAGACCCAGTACTTC.

This clone appeared a few times. V is TRBV6-1 and J is TRBJ1-6; TRBD1 matches 8 bases. Trimming took 3 bases from V and 9 from J; bases not matched to a gene: 4. There are 14 residues in the CDR3. Germline lookup yields CDR1 MNHNS and CDR2 SASEGT. CDR3 loop: CASSDDRGVSPLHF. The DNA for the CDR3 is TGTGCCAGCAGTGACGACAGGGGAGTTTCACCCCTCCACTTT.

V gene TRBV6-6 combines with J gene TRBJ2-6; either TRBD1 or TRBD2 may fit D (5 bases each). CDR1 is MNHNY, CDR2 SVGAGI, per germline (reference sequence). V lost 7 bases and J lost 2, with 6 bases in between. This CDR3 is 13 amino acids long. The CDR3 region has the DNA TGTGCCAGCACGGGGCCTGGGGCCAACGTCCTGACTTTC. This translates into CASTGPGANVLTF.

DNA of the CDR3: TGCGCCAGCAGCTCTTCACTAGCGAGGAACACCGGGGAGCTGTTTTTT. The encoded protein is CASSSSLARNTGELFF. V and J are TRBV5-1 and TRBJ2-2; 7 positions agree with TRBD2. The CDR3 spans 16 residues. Germline V CDR1 and CDR2: SGHRS, YFSETQ. The ends lost 3 bases at V and 1 base at J; junction bases unmatched: 6.